A single T cell receptor (beta chain) is shown here with its context. What it binds is unknown. Each CDR3 protein gets one entry in TCRdb, which reprocessed the 5' RACE reads and gives no DNA. The repertoire table contains approximately 460,000 distinct CDR3 sequences. This record belongs to a study of T cells expressing NK-cell markers. For the study at large: The study drew TCR beta repertoires from sorted CD3+CD56+NKG2C+, CD3+CD56+NKG2C- and CD3+CD56-NKG2C+ T cells. One of eight sequenced donors was HCMV-seronegative; the other seven were seropositive. The study's findings and limits: The CD3+CD56-NKG2C+ fraction of a few donors was also led by these clonotypes.

The sample taken for sequencing was blood T cells: a sorted CD56 or NKG2C T cell subset, CD4+ or CD8+ T cells, or bulk PBMC T cells (not recorded which). The sequence came from a woman between 18 and 70 years old in good health.

Here the CDR3 reads CASSPTGGRSNEQFF. V gene TRBV12-3 or TRBV12-4 combines with J gene TRBJ2-1; TCRdb's assignment of TRBD2 cannot be checked, as there is no DNA. The CDR3 spans 15 residues.